This T cell receptor (beta chain) was documented in a study of T cell repertoires in cytomegalovirus infection. Across the study: HLA-B-restricted CMV epitopes that are well studied, plus recently identified HLA-C-restricted ones, were used by the study.

Comments on this clonotype: Its antigen is currently unknown.

The length of the CDR3 is 17 residues. Germline-derived CDR1 and CDR2 are SGHTA and FQGTGA. Trimming at V came to 5 bases and at J to 9 bases, leaving 14 bases not matched to a gene. TCRdb recomputed calls from the reads with MiXCR, one row per CDR3 protein. The profile shows hundreds of thousands of distinct CDR3 sequences, roughly 34% of them singletons. The chain is built from TRBV7-3 and TRBJ2-1, with TRBD2 matching 12 bases. This TCR was sampled from a human donor in good health (CMV status not recorded). Some clones in this sample may be carry-over from other donors' samples. Sequencing was performed on cultured PBMCs, taken from culture after CMV antigen stimulation. The CDR3: CASSPRLAGVLPGEQFF. CDR3 nucleotide sequence: TGTGCCAGCAGCCCGCGACTAGCGGGAGTTTTGCCGGGTGAGCAGTTCTTC.